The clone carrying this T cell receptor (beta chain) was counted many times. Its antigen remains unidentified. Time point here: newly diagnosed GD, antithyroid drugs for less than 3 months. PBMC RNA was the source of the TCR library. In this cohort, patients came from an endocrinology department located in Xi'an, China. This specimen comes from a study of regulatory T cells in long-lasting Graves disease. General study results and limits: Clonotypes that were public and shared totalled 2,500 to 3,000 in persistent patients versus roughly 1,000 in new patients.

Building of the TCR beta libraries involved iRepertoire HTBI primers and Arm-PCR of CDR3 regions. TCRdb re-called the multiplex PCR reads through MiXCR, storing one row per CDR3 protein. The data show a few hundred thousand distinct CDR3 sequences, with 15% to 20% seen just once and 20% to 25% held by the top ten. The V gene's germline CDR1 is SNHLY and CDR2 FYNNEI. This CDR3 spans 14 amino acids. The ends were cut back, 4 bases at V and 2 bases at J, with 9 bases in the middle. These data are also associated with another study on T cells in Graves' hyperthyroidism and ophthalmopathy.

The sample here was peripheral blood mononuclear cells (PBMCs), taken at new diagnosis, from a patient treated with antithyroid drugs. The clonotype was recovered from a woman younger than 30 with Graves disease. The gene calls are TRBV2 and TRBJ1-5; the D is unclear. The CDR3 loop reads CASSGFGGNQPQHF. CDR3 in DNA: TGTGCCAGCAGTGGGTTTGGGGGCAATCAGCCCCAGCATTTT.